These 4 T cell receptor beta chains came from one sample sequenced in a study of identical twins. TCRdb independently ran MiXCR on the 5' RACE reads; one entry per CDR3 protein. The sample has 420,000 or so distinct CDR3 sequences; approximately 17% are singletons. Material: naive T cells sorted from blood. Every receptor here comes from a man aged 45-65 years in good health.

This clonotype was picked up a small number of times. The chain combines TRBV20-1 with TRBJ2-1, with 10 bases matching TRBD2. The CDR3 has 15 amino acids. Losses at the gene ends were 3 bases for V and 4 bases for J; bases not matched to a gene: 6. CDR1 is DFQATT, CDR2 SNEGSKA, per germline (reference sequence). Here the CDR3 DNA reads TGCAGTGCTAGGCTAGCGGGGGACTTTTACAATGAGCAGTTCTTC. This sequence encodes CSARLAGDFYNEQFF.

V gene TRBV10-3 combines with J gene TRBJ2-3, with 11 bases fitting TRBD2. The V and J ends lost 6 bases and 2 bases, in that order; junction bases with no gene match: 4. Germline V gene lookup returns CDR1 ENHRY and CDR2 SYGVKD. The CDR3 contains 15 residues. CDR3: CAIRIAGGDTDTQYF. The CDR3 nucleotides read TGTGCCATCAGGATAGCGGGAGGGGACACAGATACGCAGTATTTT.

The chain combines TRBV12-3 or TRBV12-4 with TRBJ1-1, with 12 bases lining up with TRBD1. CDR3 size: 17 residues. The trim removed 2 bases at V and 5 bases at J, leaving 9 bases unmatched. For the CDR3, the DNA is TGTGCCAGCAGTTTACCCGGGACAGGGGGCGCGGATACTGAAGCTTTCTTT. Translating gives CASSLPGTGGADTEAFF.

There are many counts of this clonotype. The rearrangement uses TRBV29-1 and TRBJ2-1, with D tentatively TRBD1 (6 bases). The V end was cut by 3 bases, the J end by 4 bases, with 10 bases between. Germline V gene sequence: CDR1 SQVTM, CDR2 ANQGSEA. This CDR3 is built from 13 residues. CDR3 nucleotide sequence: TGCAGCGTTGACGACAGGAGATACAATGAGCAGTTCTTC. Translation: CSVDDRRYNEQFF.